This T cell receptor (beta chain) originates from a study of T cells in Graves' hyperthyroidism and ophthalmopathy. Thyroid ultrasound and orbital computed tomography, with clinical symptoms and serum thyroxine and TRAb, informed diagnoses. This clonotype was counted many times. The investigators amplified TCR beta CDR3 regions from RNA transcripts. Researchers ran a first-round RT-PCR on the TCR CDR3 using the HTBI primer set. TCRdb redid the calling of the multiplex PCR reads with MiXCR, one entry per CDR3 protein. The repertoire holds under 400,000 distinct CDR3 sequences, about 12% seen once, with around 9.2% in the top ten. Losses at the gene ends were 6 bases for V and 3 bases for J; bases not matched to a gene: 5. Per the germline V gene, CDR1 is MDHEN and CDR2 is SYDVKM. The CDR3 has 14 amino acids.

Sequenced material: blood. This rearrangement joins TRBV28 to TRBJ2-7, with 10 bases matching TRBD1. The sequence came from a young woman with Graves' hyperthyroidism. The CDR3, as DNA: TGTGCCAGCAGAACCGGGACAGGGGACTACGAGCAGTACTTC. Encoded protein: CASRTGTGDYEQYF.